This TCR beta chain stems from a study of PD-L1 blockade in urothelial cancer. Turning to the study itself: About 90% of the roughly 30 patients comprised males who had bladder-origin urothelial cancer. Patients arrived having already received 0 to 3 prior chemotherapy regimens. There were a median of approximately 150,000 T cells in blood samples.

TCRdb's table, derived via immunoSEQ multiplex PCR, lists solely in-frame clones and lacks some. In the table there are some 35,000 clones, over 75% of which are singletons. Germline CDR1 KGHSH, CDR2 LQKENI. This CDR3 has 19 amino acids. V lost 3 bases to trimming and J lost 0 bases; unmatched junction nucleotides: 5. This TCR came from a man between 60 and 75 years old with urothelial cancer. This sequence joins TRBV18 and TRBJ2-2; 15 positions match TRBD2. The source material was PBMCs, sampled around atezolizumab (anti-PD-L1) treatment. The CDR3 sequence is CASSPGLAGGKTNTGELFF. Here the CDR3 DNA reads TGTGCCAGCTCACCGGGACTAGCGGGGGGTAAAACGAACACCGGGGAGCTGTTTTTT.